Here is one TCR beta chain with its context. What it binds is unknown. After isolation, RNA underwent reverse transcription to generate cDNA as the sequencing template. The assay was immunoSEQ multiplex PCR, and TCRdb's table has in-frame clones only and misses some. The sample records fewer than 150,000 clones, around three fifths being singletons. This specimen belongs to a study of CD8+ T cells in alopecia areata. In the study overall: A 6-month off-drug phase came after tofacitinib, which had lasted 6 to 18 months.

Overall study results and limits: Sharing of TCRs across patients appeared less clear than in mice, possibly for HLA-related reasons.

Germline CDR1 and CDR2: SGHTA and FQGNSA. The V gene lost 5 bases and the J gene lost 3 bases, with 17 bases spanning the gap. This CDR3 region has 16 residues. The chain carries TRBV7-2 and TRBJ2-4, with D perhaps matching TRBD2 (6 bases). The sample here was CD4+ T cells sorted from blood, taken at week 0. This receptor was identified in a human donor with alopecia areata. CDR3 sequence: CASSLLWGGGKNIQYF. CDR3 DNA: TGTGCCAGCAGCCTACTATGGGGAGGAGGCAAAAACATTCAGTACTTC. Combining the CDR3 with reference TRBV7-2 and TRBJ2-4 gives the whole variable domain GAGVSQSPSNKVTEKGKDVELRCDPISGHTALYWYRQSLGQGLEFLIYFQGNSAPDKSGLPSDRFSAERTGGSVSTLTIQRTQQEDSAVYLCASSLLWGGGKNIQYFGAGTRLSVL.